These 9 T cell receptor beta chains were all obtained from the same sample, sequenced in a study of CD4 T cells in relation to SARS-CoV-2 and coronaviruses. Assay: immunoSEQ multiplex PCR; the TCRdb copy retains only in-frame clones and omits some. The top ten clones hold approximately 3.1% of a sample with around 37,000 clones, approximately 83% of them seen once. Sequencing was performed on memory CD4+ T cells from PBMCs. Receptors were obtained from an adult with COVID-19.

The chain recombines TRBV15 with TRBJ1-5; D might be TRBD1 (5 bases). V lost 3 bases and J lost 1, with 13 bases in between. CDR1 is LNHNV and CDR2 is YYDKDF in the germline V gene (reference sequence). The CDR3 consists of 16 residues. The CDR3 loop reads CATSRVLGVSNQPQHF. The CDR3 region has the DNA TGTGCCACCAGCAGGGTCCTGGGGGTGAGCAATCAGCCCCAGCATTTT.

The chain recombines TRBV9 with TRBJ2-6; 9 nucleotides agree with TRBD2. Germline V gene lookup returns CDR1 SGDLS and CDR2 YYNGEE. This CDR3 contains 20 residues. V lost 3 bases to trimming and J lost 0 bases; unmatched junction nucleotides: 13. CDR3 loop: CASSAPSGGRRRSGANVLTF. DNA for the CDR3: TGTGCCAGCAGCGCCCCGAGCGGGGGGAGAAGGCGCTCTGGGGCCAACGTCCTGACTTTC.

This clone was seen a handful of times. This rearrangement joins TRBV12-3 or TRBV12-4 to TRBJ2-3; D remains unclear. Trimming took 1 base from V and 2 from J, leaving 4 bases between them. The CDR3 runs to 13 residues. The CDR3 region is CASSLVTTDTQYF. CDR3 in DNA: TGTGCCAGCAGTTTAGTCACCACAGATACGCAGTATTTT.

This chain joins TRBV19 and TRBJ1-4, with 7 nucleotides matching TRBD1. Germline V CDR1 and CDR2: LNHDA, SQIVND (reference sequence). Trimming at V came to 2 bases and at J to 6 bases, leaving 12 bases not matched to a gene. This CDR3 comprises 17 residues. The CDR3 bases are TGTGCCAGTAGTATATTCGCCGCGACAGGGTTGCATGAAAAACTGTTTTTT. Translated: CASSIFAATGLHEKLFF. Full variable domain (missing parts from reference TRBV19 and TRBJ1-4): DGGITQSPKYLFRKEGQNVTLSCEQNLNHDAMYWYRQDPGQGLRLIYYSQIVNDFQKGDIAEGYSVSREKKESFPLTVTSAQKNPTAFYLCASSIFAATGLHEKLFFGSGTQLSVL.

The CDR3 region has the DNA TGTGCCAGCAGCTTAGATAGCGGTTCTACAGATACGCAGTATTTT. Translated: CASSLDSGSTDTQYF. The V call is TRBV11-2, the J call TRBJ2-3; D might be TRBD2 (6 bases). Germline assignment: CDR1 SGHAT and CDR2 FQNNGV. This CDR3 comprises 15 residues. V was cut by 0 bases and J by 3 bases, with 10 bases left in between.

This chain joins TRBV5-4 and TRBJ2-2; 9 nucleotides align to TRBD2. CDR1 and CDR2 from the germline V gene are SGHNT and YYREEE (reference sequence). V lost 4 bases, J lost 7 bases, and 11 bases stayed unmatched. The CDR3 spans 16 residues. The chain's CDR3 is CASSPTSGSWDGELFF. Written as DNA, the CDR3 is TGTGCCAGCAGCCCGACTAGCGGCAGCTGGGACGGGGAGCTGTTTTTT. The full variable domain, with the rest looked up from reference TRBV5-4 and TRBJ2-2, is ETGVTQSPTHLIKTRGQQVTLRCSSQSGHNTVSWYQQALGQGPQFIFQYYREEENGRGNFPPRFSGLQFPNYSSELNVNALELDDSALYLCASSPTSGSWDGELFFGEGSRLTVL.

V and J are TRBV30 and TRBJ2-5; a possible D gene is TRBD1 (6 bases). V was pared by 4 bases and J by 7 bases, with 16 bases between. There are 13 residues in the CDR3. The V gene's germline CDR1 is GTSNPN and CDR2 SVGIG (reference sequence). As DNA, the CDR3 is TGTGCCTGGACGGAACAGGGTCTTGGGACCCAGTACTTC. Its translation is CAWTEQGLGTQYF.

This clone was found once. The rearrangement links TRBV4-2 to TRBJ1-1; D gene ambiguous. The V gene's germline CDR1 is LGHNA and CDR2 YNFKEQ. The CDR3 consists of 14 residues. Trimming pared 4 bases from V and 7 bases from J, leaving 16 bases between. Here the CDR3 DNA reads TGTGCCAGCAGCCCCACAACCTACACCCTTGAAGCTTTCTTT. This encodes CASSPTTYTLEAFF.

There are a few counts of this clone. J is TRBJ2-3 and V is TRBV2; 7 bases align to TRBD1. The V gene end was trimmed by 5 bases and the J gene end by 7 bases; junction bases not matched to a gene: 12. This CDR3 comprises 15 residues. Germline CDR1 SNHLY, CDR2 FYNNEI. CDR3 bases: TGTGCCAGCAGTAAGGGACAGATGTCCGTTAATACGCAGTATTTT. Its translation: CASSKGQMSVNTQYF.